Below, 2 T cell receptor beta chains from the same sample are listed, as sequenced in a study of control samples from healthy donors and cancer patients (dated by TCRdb to the early 2020s). Libraries were made using the immunoSEQ multiplex PCR assay. TCRdb took over this immuneACCESS table, retaining in-frame rearrangements with V and J assigned. Such tables are incomplete; in checked studies, under half of the missing clones stem from an unresolved V gene, and the remainder is unexplained. This sample is represented by some 130,000 clones; roughly 92% of them were singletons. About 5.5% of the sample rests with the top ten. Sequencing was carried out using blood. The receptors stem from a man between 18 and 35 years old in good health.

The rearrangement uses TRBV2 and TRBJ2-5; weak D call: TRBD2 (8 bases). The CDR3 length is 15 residues. Germline CDR1 is SNHLY and CDR2 is FYNNEI. Trimming pared 7 bases from V and 1 base from J, leaving 16 bases between. The CDR3 DNA is TGTGCCAGCACGGGAGGGAGGGGGCCCCAAGAGACCCAGTACTTC. Protein product: CASTGGRGPQETQYF.

V and J are TRBV7-9 and TRBJ2-7, with TRBD2 as a possible D gene (5 bases). V lost 2 bases to trimming and J lost 7 bases, with 6 bases between them. This CDR3 is built from 11 residues. The germline CDR1 and CDR2 sequences are SEHNR and FQNEAQ (reference sequence). The CDR3 sequence: CASSLREEQYF. CDR3 DNA: TGTGCCAGCAGCTTAAGGGAGGAGCAGTACTTC.